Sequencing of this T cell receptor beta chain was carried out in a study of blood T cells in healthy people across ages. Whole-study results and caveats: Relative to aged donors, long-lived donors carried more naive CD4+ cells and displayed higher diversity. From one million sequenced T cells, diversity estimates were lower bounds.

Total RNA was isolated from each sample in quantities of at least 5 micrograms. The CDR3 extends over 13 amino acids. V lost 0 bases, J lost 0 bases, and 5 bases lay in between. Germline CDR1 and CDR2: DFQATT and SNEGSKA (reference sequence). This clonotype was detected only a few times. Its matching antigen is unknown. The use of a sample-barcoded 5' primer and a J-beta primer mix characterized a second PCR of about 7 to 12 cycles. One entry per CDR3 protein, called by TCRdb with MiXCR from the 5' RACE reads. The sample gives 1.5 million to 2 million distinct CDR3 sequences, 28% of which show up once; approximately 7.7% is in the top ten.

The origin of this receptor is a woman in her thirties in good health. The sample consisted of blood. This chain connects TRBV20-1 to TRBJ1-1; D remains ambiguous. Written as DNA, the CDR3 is TGCAGTGCTAGAGAGTCCATGAACACTGAAGCTTTCTTT. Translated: CSARESMNTEAFF.